The 22 T cell receptor beta chains in this list originate from one sample, sequenced in a study of T-cell reconstitution after alpha-beta-depleted transplantation in children. Unique molecular identifiers were used to barcode this TCRbeta library. TCRdb re-called the PCR reads with MiXCR, one entry per CDR3 protein. The sample lists 350,000 to 400,000 distinct CDR3 sequences, 13% occurring once. The source material was PBMCs, sampled from the stem cell graft. The receptor source for this set is a human donor who donated a stem cell graft to a child with Fanconi anemia.

In this sample, this clonotype turned up many times. This chain uses TRBV15 with TRBJ1-1; 7 bases line up with TRBD1. In germline, CDR1 is LNHNV, CDR2 YYDKDF (reference sequence). V was pared by 4 bases and J by 0 bases, with 11 bases of the junction left unmatched. This CDR3 region has 17 residues. The CDR3 DNA is TGTGCCACCAGCACCCATCTCGGGACAGACTTGAACACTGAAGCTTTCTTT. Translated: CATSTHLGTDLNTEAFF.

The gene calls are TRBV4-2 and TRBJ2-1, with 9 bases lining up with TRBD2. CDR1 and CDR2 from the germline V gene are LGHNA and YNFKEQ. This CDR3 spans 18 amino acids. With 0 bases clipped from V and 1 base from J, the junction kept 7 bases outside the gene matches. The CDR3 region has the DNA TGTGCCAGCAGCCAAGAAGCCGGCGGGGGGGTATCCTACAATGAGCAGTTCTTC. Protein: CASSQEAGGGVSYNEQFF.

V is TRBV27 and J is TRBJ1-1, with 7 nucleotides matching TRBD1. V trimming: 6 bases; J trimming: 6 bases; junction bases outside the gene matches: 10. Germline V gene data show CDR1 as MNHEY and CDR2 as SMNVEV (reference sequence). The CDR3 sequence is 14 residues long. The CDR3 loop is CASSHRGQGAEAFF. The CDR3 DNA reads as TGTGCCAGCAGCCACAGGGGCCAGGGGGCTGAAGCTTTCTTT.

CDR3: CASSQAFTGGHSEQYF. CDR3 sequence (DNA): TGCGCCAGCAGCCAAGCATTTACGGGGGGGCACTCGGAGCAGTACTTC. V and J are TRBV4-3 and TRBJ2-7, with TRBD2 identical over 8 bases. The trim removed 1 base at V and 7 bases at J, leaving 12 bases unmatched. The germline CDR1 and CDR2 sequences are LGHNA and YSLEER. The CDR3 has 16 residues.

This rearrangement joins TRBV5-6 to TRBJ1-2; D remains ambiguous. Germline-derived CDR1 and CDR2 are SGHDT and YYEEEE. Trimming cost V 5 bases and J 4 bases, with 18 bases left between them. The CDR3 is 15 amino acids. For the CDR3, the DNA is TGTGCCAGCAGGGACCGCATCTTCCAATTCTATGGCTACACCTTC. This sequence encodes CASRDRIFQFYGYTF. Drawing the rest from reference TRBV5-6 and TRBJ1-2, the complete variable domain is DAGVTQSPTHLIKTRGQQVTLRCSPKSGHDTVSWYQQALGQGPQFIFQYYEEEERQRGNFPDRFSGHQFPNYSSELNVNALLLGDSALYLCASRDRIFQFYGYTFGSGTRLTVV.

The chain joins TRBV2 to TRBJ1-4; possible D gene TRBD1, 6 bases. The germline gives CDR1 SNHLY, CDR2 FYNNEI. This CDR3 has 19 residues. V was pared by 0 bases and J by 0 bases, with 17 bases between. The CDR3 sequence: CASSEALMGAVATNEKLFF. The CDR3 coding sequence is TGTGCCAGCAGTGAAGCGCTCATGGGGGCGGTGGCAACTAATGAAAAACTGTTTTTT.

This clonotype turned up a few times. The CDR3 here is CASSQDIAGLGPQHF. DNA for the CDR3: TGCGCCAGCAGCCAAGATATCGCGGGCCTCGGGCCCCAGCATTTT. The chain carries TRBV4-3 and TRBJ1-5; no reliable D call. This CDR3 has 15 residues. The V and J ends lost 0 bases and 9 bases respectively, with 15 bases between them. Germline V lookup: CDR1 LGHNA, CDR2 YSLEER.

The chain joins TRBV9 to TRBJ2-3; D is possibly TRBD1 or TRBD2 (5 bases each). Germline V gives CDR1 SGDLS, CDR2 YYNGEE. V dropped 6 bases and J dropped 2 bases, with 13 bases sitting between them. This CDR3 spans 14 amino acids. CDR3: CASNPGRYTDTQYF. In DNA, the CDR3 is TGTGCCAGCAACCCGGGACGATACACAGATACGCAGTATTTT.

The sample holds a few counts of this clonotype. The chain recombines TRBV7-2 with TRBJ2-1; weak D call: TRBD2 (6 bases). From germline, CDR1 is SGHTA and CDR2 FQGNSA. The V end lost 5 bases, the J end lost 0 bases, and 14 bases lay between the germline ends. This CDR3 spans 16 amino acids. The chain's CDR3 is CASSPVRGGSYNEQFF. CDR3 DNA: TGTGCCAGCAGCCCAGTGCGGGGCGGCTCCTACAATGAGCAGTTCTTC.

This clonotype was detected only a few times. The chain couples TRBV9 to TRBJ2-7; 10 bases are a match to TRBD1. Germline V gene data show CDR1 as SGDLS and CDR2 as YYNGEE. The J segment lost 0 bases and the V segment lost 4 bases, leaving 13 bases of the junction unmatched. This CDR3 contains 18 residues. CDR3 DNA sequence: TGTGCCAGCAGCCCCGGACAGGGGGGTCCAGGGGACTCCTACGAGCAGTACTTC. Translated: CASSPGQGGPGDSYEQYF.

The sample holds many counts of this clonotype. This chain links TRBV7-2 with TRBJ1-4; 10 bases match TRBD1. Germline V CDR1 and CDR2: SGHTA, FQGNSA. The CDR3 length is 15 residues. J gave up 6 bases and V 5 bases, and 6 bases lay outside the gene matches. In DNA form, the CDR3 reads TGTGCCAGCAGCCCCTATGGGACAGGGGATGAAAAACTGTTTTTT. Its protein is CASSPYGTGDEKLFF.

By share, this clonotype counts as large (0.1 to 1%). This chain joins TRBV27 and TRBJ1-2; D is undetermined. Germline values: CDR1 MNHEY, CDR2 SMNVEV (reference sequence). This CDR3 contains 15 residues. V lost 5 bases and J 6 bases, leaving 19 bases between the germline ends. In DNA form, the CDR3 reads TGTGCCAGCAGTCTTTGGACTGATGGGAGAAATGGCTACACCTTC. Its protein product is CASSLWTDGRNGYTF.

This clonotype was counted only a few times. This chain connects TRBV5-1 to TRBJ1-1; TRBD1 aligns across 12 bases. V was clipped by 3 bases and J by 13 bases; unmatched bases: 10. Germline CDR1 reads SGHRS; CDR2 reads YFSETQ. The CDR3 extends over 14 amino acids. Here the CDR3 reads CASSSSGGQGAGFF. In nucleotides, the CDR3 is TGCGCCAGCAGCTCCAGCGGGGGACAGGGGGCCGGTTTCTTT.

This clonotype was recorded a few times. The chain recombines TRBV6-2 or TRBV6-3 with TRBJ1-5; the D gene is possibly TRBD1 (5 bases). The CDR3 contains 14 residues. The V end was cut by 1 base, the J end by 1 base, with 5 bases between. Germline CDR1 reads MNHEY; CDR2 reads SVGEGT. CDR3 sequence reads: CASSYWDSNQPQHF. The CDR3 DNA follows: TGTGCCAGCAGTTACTGGGACAGCAATCAGCCCCAGCATTTT.

The sample holds many counts of this clonotype. The rearrangement joins TRBV5-1 to TRBJ1-1; 8 bases fit TRBD1. Germline assignment: CDR1 SGHRS and CDR2 YFSETQ. This CDR3 has 16 amino acids. J was trimmed by 1 base and V by 2 bases; bases with no gene match: 7. The CDR3 nucleotides are TGCGCCAGCAGCTTATCAATGACAGGGGCGAACACTGAAGCTTTCTTT. Protein sequence: CASSLSMTGANTEAFF.

This clonotype was counted a few times. The V call is TRBV20-1, the J call TRBJ1-3; 7 nucleotides match TRBD1. Looked up from germline, CDR1 is DFQATT and CDR2 is SNEGSKA (reference sequence). J gave up 2 bases and V 5 bases, and 6 bases lay outside the gene matches. The CDR3 consists of 14 residues. CDR3 in amino acids: CSAVDRVAGNTIYF. The CDR3, as DNA: TGCAGTGCTGTTGACAGGGTTGCTGGAAACACCATATATTTT.

This clonotype was recorded a few times. The rearrangement uses TRBV19 and TRBJ1-1; a possible D gene is TRBD1 (6 bases). There are 15 residues in the CDR3. V was cut by 3 bases and J by 10 bases, with 21 bases left in between. The germline CDR1 and CDR2 sequences are LNHDA and SQIVND (reference sequence). The CDR3 DNA reads as TGTGCCAGTAGTATTTCCCAGGGGAGTGTGGGAAGAGCTTTCTTT. Its translation is CASSISQGSVGRAFF.

The rearrangement joins TRBV6-6 to TRBJ1-2; D remains ambiguous. The CDR3 is 13 amino acids. The germline V gene has CDR1 MNHNY and CDR2 SVGAGI (reference sequence). Trimming left V 2 bases short and J 4 bases short, with 8 bases between. CDR3 coding DNA: TGTGCCAGCAGTTACGAGATCTTCTATGGCTACACCTTC. This gives the protein CASSYEIFYGYTF.

This clonotype was counted a few times. The rearrangement joins TRBV6-2 or TRBV6-3 to TRBJ1-2, with unresolved D. The V and J ends lost 6 bases and 4 bases respectively, with 3 bases between them. This CDR3 has 10 amino acids. Germline V CDR1 and CDR2: MNHEY, SVGEGT. CDR3 protein: CASSSYGYTF. DNA of the CDR3: TGTGCCAGCAGCTCCTATGGCTACACCTTC.

The chain recombines TRBV5-1 with TRBJ1-1; 8 bases map to TRBD1. The V segment lost 0 bases and the J segment 4 bases; nucleotides outside the gene matches: 8. Germline V gene lookup returns CDR1 SGHRS and CDR2 YFSETQ. This CDR3 is built from 16 residues. The CDR3 nucleotides are TGCGCCAGCAGCTTGGCCGGGACAGGCGACGGCACTGAAGCTTTCTTT. It yields the protein CASSLAGTGDGTEAFF.

This clonotype was seen a few times. The rearrangement uses TRBV24-1 and TRBJ2-3; weak D call: TRBD2 (6 bases). V lost 5 bases and J lost 2, with 25 bases in between. Germline CDR1 KGHDR, CDR2 SFDVKD. CDR3 length: 19 residues. The CDR3 sequence is CATSVSNAGGGPHTDTQYF. The CDR3 DNA reads as TGTGCCACCAGTGTTTCAAACGCCGGGGGAGGCCCACACACAGATACGCAGTATTTT.

This clonotype was seen many times. This sequence joins TRBV27 and TRBJ2-7; D is uncertain. Germline V lookup: CDR1 MNHEY, CDR2 SMNVEV (reference sequence). This CDR3 contains 16 residues. Trimming cost V 2 bases and J 3 bases, with 17 bases left between them. The CDR3 nucleotides read TGTGCCAGCAGTTTAGCCGCCCCACCTTTAATCTACGAGCAGTACTTC. It codes for CASSLAAPPLIYEQYF.